This T cell receptor beta chain was captured by sequencing in a study of T cells expressing NK-cell markers. Libraries used 5'RACE template switching adding universal primer site and UMIs. For each CDR3 protein, TCRdb gives one entry from its re-call of the 5' RACE reads, without DNA. The clone table shows 350,000 to 450,000 distinct CDR3 sequences, with the ten largest holding roughly 5.2%. From germline, CDR1 is KGHSH and CDR2 LQKENI. The CDR3 runs to 14 residues. This chain joins TRBV18 and TRBJ1-1; TCRdb gives TRBD1 as the D gene, but with no DNA this cannot be confirmed. Input material: blood T cells: a sorted CD56 or NKG2C T cell subset, CD4+ or CD8+ T cells, or bulk PBMC T cells (not recorded which). The sequence derives from a man aged 18-75 years in good health. The CDR3 reads CASSTAGMNTEAFF. Together with reference TRBV18 and TRBJ1-1, the CDR3 gives the full variable domain: NAGVMQNPRHLVRRRGQEARLRCSPMKGHSHVYWYRQLPEEGLKFMVYLQKENIIDESGMPKERFSAEFPKEGPSILRIQQVVRGDSAAYFCASSTAGMNTEAFFGQGTRLTVV.